The 26 T cell receptor beta chains below come from one sample, sequenced in a study of blood T cells in healthy people across ages. With a J-beta primer mix and a sample-barcoded 5' primer, a second PCR ran about 6 to 11 cycles. TCRdb used MiXCR to reprocess the 5' RACE reads, holding one entry per CDR3 protein. The sample consists of 1,500,000 or so distinct CDR3 sequences, under 55% of them appearing once. The sequenced material came from blood. The receptors were gathered from a young woman in good health.

This clonotype has a count of ten or more. This chain links TRBV4-1 with TRBJ2-7, with TRBD1 matching over 10 bases. Germline V gene sequence: CDR1 MGHRA, CDR2 YSYEKL. V shed 6 bases, J shed 3 bases, and the junction held 5 bases outside the gene matches. This CDR3 spans 14 amino acids. The DNA for the CDR3 is TGCGCCAGCAGACTCGGGACAGGGGACTACGAGCAGTACTTC. Residues: CASRLGTGDYEQYF.

The V and J genes are TRBV3-1 and TRBJ1-6, with 7 nucleotides matching TRBD1. V trimming: 3 bases; J trimming: 6 bases; junction bases outside the gene matches: 8. CDR3 size: 16 residues. Germline V lookup: CDR1 LGHDT, CDR2 YNNKEL (reference sequence). CDR3 in amino acids: CASSHFDRDSNSPLHF. CDR3 nucleotides: TGTGCCAGCAGCCACTTCGATCGGGACAGTAATTCACCCCTCCACTTT.

This chain connects TRBV7-9 to TRBJ2-2; D not resolved. The V end was cut by 5 bases, the J end by 3 bases, with 16 bases between. The CDR3 spans 16 residues. CDR1 SEHNR and CDR2 FQNEAQ come from the germline V gene (reference sequence). The CDR3 protein is CASSQPYSVDTGELFF. The CDR3 region has the DNA TGTGCCAGCAGCCAACCTTATTCGGTTGACACCGGGGAGCTGTTTTTT.

CDR3: CSALKNIDETQYF. DNA for the CDR3: TGCAGTGCCCTAAAGAACATTGACGAGACCCAGTACTTC. The V gene is TRBV20-1, the J gene TRBJ2-5, with D unresolved. V was shortened by 6 bases and J by 5 bases, with 16 bases between the two germline ends. The germline CDR1 and CDR2 sequences are DFQATT and SNEGSKA (reference sequence). This CDR3 is built from 13 residues.

The rearrangement links TRBV12-3 or TRBV12-4 to TRBJ2-3; TRBD1 might be the D (6 bases). V was shortened by 5 bases and J by 4 bases, with 19 bases between the two germline ends. This CDR3 has 16 residues. CDR3: CASSKRTAIRADTQYF. The CDR3 region has the DNA TGTGCCAGCAGTAAAAGGACAGCAATTAGAGCAGATACGCAGTATTTT.

The J gene is TRBJ1-2, the V gene TRBV20-1, with TRBD1 matching 11 bases. The germline V gene has CDR1 DFQATT and CDR2 SNEGSKA (reference sequence). V lost 8 bases to trimming and J lost 7 bases; unmatched junction nucleotides: 9. The CDR3 totals 13 residues. The CDR3 DNA is TGCAGTCCCTATTCCGGGACAGGGGGTGGCTACACCTTC. Its translation is CSPYSGTGGGYTF.

This clonotype has a handful of counts. V and J are TRBV7-6 and TRBJ1-1, with D perhaps matching TRBD1 (6 bases). Germline V lookup: CDR1 SGHVS, CDR2 FNYEAQ. Trimming left V 10 bases short and J 2 bases short, with 20 bases between. The CDR3 runs 15 residues. The CDR3 region is CAISRAGAVNTEAFF. As DNA, the CDR3 is TGTGCCATCAGTCGGGCAGGGGCGGTAAACACTGAAGCTTTCTTT.

This clonotype was seen a handful of times. The chain carries TRBV10-3 and TRBJ2-1, with D possibly matching TRBD2 (6 bases). This CDR3 spans 15 amino acids. Looked up from germline, CDR1 is ENHRY and CDR2 is SYGVKD. The V gene lost 6 bases and the J gene lost 2 bases, with 14 bases spanning the gap. DNA for the CDR3: TGTGCCATCAGAGCCGGGACGGGAGCCTACAATGAGCAGTTCTTC. Amino acids: CAIRAGTGAYNEQFF.

This clonotype appeared a few times. This chain joins TRBV20-1 and TRBJ1-2, with 7 bases identical to TRBD1. V lost 5 bases to trimming and J lost 5 bases; unmatched junction nucleotides: 5. The CDR3 spans 12 residues. Germline values: CDR1 DFQATT, CDR2 SNEGSKA (reference sequence). Written as DNA, the CDR3 is TGCAGTGCTTGGGGGACAGAATATGGCTACACCTTC. It encodes CSAWGTEYGYTF.

This clonotype was found a few times. CDR3 loop: CASSSSGTGSDEQFF. As DNA, the CDR3 is TGTGCCAGCAGTTCGTCCGGGACAGGGTCTGATGAGCAGTTCTTC. V usage is TRBV27 and J usage is TRBJ2-1; 9 bases are shared with TRBD1. The CDR3 spans 15 residues. The V segment lost 4 bases and the J segment 8 bases; nucleotides outside the gene matches: 9. The germline V gene encodes CDR1 MNHEY and CDR2 SMNVEV (reference sequence).

The rearrangement uses TRBV20-1 and TRBJ2-1; D gene unclear. From germline, CDR1 is DFQATT and CDR2 SNEGSKA (reference sequence). V lost 6 bases, J lost 3 bases, and 12 bases lay in between. The CDR3 has 13 amino acids. The CDR3 nucleotides are TGCAGTGCCATCGTAGGTCACTACAATGAGCAGTTCTTC. It codes for CSAIVGHYNEQFF.

This sequence joins TRBV5-1 and TRBJ2-7; 7 bases map to TRBD2. The CDR3 is made up of 14 amino acids. The V segment lost 7 bases and the J segment 2 bases; nucleotides outside the gene matches: 9. CDR1 and CDR2 (germline): SGHRS, YFSETQ. The CDR3 loop is CASQVGGDAYEQYF. The CDR3 DNA reads as TGCGCCAGCCAGGTGGGGGGGGATGCCTACGAGCAGTACTTC. Using reference TRBV5-1 and TRBJ2-7 for the parts outside the CDR3, the full variable domain is KAGVTQTPRYLIKTRGQQVTLSCSPISGHRSVSWYQQTPGQGLQFLFEYFSETQRNKGNFPGRFSGRQFSNSRSEMNVSTLELGDSALYLCASQVGGDAYEQYFGPGTRLTVT.

The chain carries TRBV10-3 and TRBJ1-1; a possible D gene is TRBD1 (6 bases). The CDR3 totals 14 residues. Between the trimmed V and J ends, which lost 6 bases and 0 bases, there was a span of 11 bases. CDR1 ENHRY and CDR2 SYGVKD come from the germline V gene. The CDR3 sequence is CAIRPQGMNTEAFF. CDR3 DNA sequence: TGTGCCATCAGACCCCAGGGGATGAACACTGAAGCTTTCTTT.

Points on this clonotype: An end of the junction does not agree with germline; a read error may underlie this. V usage is TRBV5-1 and J usage is TRBJ2-4; D might be TRBD2 (5 bases). CDR3 size: 12 residues. CDR1 is SGHRS, CDR2 YFSETQ, per germline. The CDR3 DNA sequence: TGCGCCAGCAGCCCTTACGGGAACATTCGGTACTTC. Protein sequence: CASSPYGNIRYF. Filled out from reference TRBV5-1 and TRBJ2-4, the complete variable domain reads KAGVTQTPRYLIKTRGQQVTLSCSPISGHRSVSWYQQTPGQGLQFLFEYFSETQRNKGNFPGRFSGRQFSNSRSEMNVSTLELGDSALYLCASSPYGNIRYFGAGTRLSVL.

In this sample, this clonotype turned up a few times. The V and J genes are TRBV7-9 and TRBJ2-3; 15 nucleotides match TRBD2. Per the germline V gene, CDR1 is SEHNR and CDR2 is FQNEAQ (reference sequence). The CDR3 covers 19 residues. V lost 5 bases to trimming and J lost 0 bases; unmatched junction nucleotides: 9. This CDR3 reads CASSPPGLAGGQSTDTQYF. The CDR3 region has the DNA TGTGCCAGCAGCCCGCCGGGACTAGCGGGGGGCCAAAGCACAGATACGCAGTATTTT.

The CDR3 spells CASSLGSGGSLVSYNEQFF. CDR3 DNA: TGCGCCAGCAGCTTGGGTAGCGGGGGGTCCCTTGTCTCCTACAATGAGCAGTTCTTC. The V and J genes are TRBV5-1 and TRBJ2-1, with 10 positions matching TRBD2. The CDR3 is 19 residues long. The germline CDR1 and CDR2 sequences are SGHRS and YFSETQ. The V segment lost 0 bases and the J segment 0 bases; nucleotides outside the gene matches: 9. The variable domain in full, completed from reference TRBV5-1 and TRBJ2-1, reads KAGVTQTPRYLIKTRGQQVTLSCSPISGHRSVSWYQQTPGQGLQFLFEYFSETQRNKGNFPGRFSGRQFSNSRSEMNVSTLELGDSALYLCASSLGSGGSLVSYNEQFFGPGTRLTVL.

The CDR3 here is CSARMHRGNTGELFF. The CDR3 DNA reads TGCAGTGCTAGAATGCACAGGGGGAACACCGGGGAGCTGTTTTTT. The chain uses TRBV20-1 and TRBJ2-2; the match to TRBD1 covers 7 bases. The trim removed 2 bases at V and 1 base at J, leaving 4 bases unmatched. The CDR3 length is 15 residues. CDR1 is DFQATT, CDR2 SNEGSKA, per germline (reference sequence).

V gene TRBV3-1 combines with J gene TRBJ2-1, with 9 bases aligning to TRBD2. Germline V lookup: CDR1 LGHDT, CDR2 YNNKEL (reference sequence). J lost 4 bases, V lost 2 bases, and 12 bases had no gene match. The CDR3 is 18 amino acids. The CDR3 nucleotides read TGTGCCAGCAGCCAATCCAGAGCACTAGCGGGCCAATACAATGAGCAGTTCTTC. Amino acids: CASSQSRALAGQYNEQFF.

The J gene is TRBJ1-2, the V gene TRBV20-1, with 7 bases lining up with TRBD1. V dropped 3 bases and J dropped 4; count of bases not matched to a gene: 8. CDR3 length: 14 amino acids. Germline assignment: CDR1 DFQATT and CDR2 SNEGSKA (reference sequence). The CDR3 loop reads CSASDDRAPYGYTF. CDR3 in DNA: TGCAGTGCTAGCGATGACAGGGCCCCCTATGGCTACACCTTC.

There are a few counts of this clonotype. For the CDR3, the DNA is TGTGCCAGCAGCTCACGAGACGGCGGGACCTCCTACAATGAGCAGTTCTTC. Translating it yields CASSSRDGGTSYNEQFF. The chain uses TRBV7-9 and TRBJ2-1; maybe TRBD2 (6 bases). Trimming left V 4 bases short and J 0 bases short, with 16 bases between. The germline V gene has CDR1 SEHNR and CDR2 FQNEAQ (reference sequence). The CDR3 is made up of 17 amino acids.

This clonotype has only a few counts. The chain carries TRBV7-2 and TRBJ2-5; TRBD1 agrees at 9 bases. V lost 8 bases and J lost 2; bases outside the gene matches: 3. The length of the CDR3 is 13 residues. Germline lookup yields CDR1 SGHTA and CDR2 FQGNSA. DNA of the CDR3: TGTGCCAGCGGCGGACAGGGGCAAGAGACCCAGTACTTC. It encodes CASGGQGQETQYF.

The V gene is TRBV20-1, the J gene TRBJ2-1; 13 bases match TRBD2. V shed 7 bases, J shed 8 bases, and the junction held 8 bases outside the gene matches. This CDR3 region has 14 residues. The germline gives CDR1 DFQATT, CDR2 SNEGSKA (reference sequence). The CDR3 region is CSVPTSGRLYEQFF. In nucleotides, the CDR3 is TGCAGTGTCCCGACTAGCGGGAGGCTCTATGAGCAGTTCTTC.

There are a few counts of this clonotype. The chain links TRBV29-1 to TRBJ2-7; D gene ambiguous. Trimming shortened V by 7 bases and J by 6 bases, and 22 bases separated the two germline ends. The CDR3 covers 14 residues. Germline V lookup: CDR1 SQVTM, CDR2 ANQGSEA. The CDR3 region is CSAQRAPQKGEQYF. The CDR3 region has the DNA TGCAGCGCCCAAAGAGCCCCCCAGAAGGGCGAGCAGTACTTC.

This clonotype was picked up a small number of times. The CDR3 DNA reads TGTGCCAGCACGATGGGCGGTCTAAGCACAGATACGCAGTATTTT. Translated: CASTMGGLSTDTQYF. The genes are TRBV27 and TRBJ2-3; the D is unclear. This CDR3 is built from 15 residues. Germline V gene lookup returns CDR1 MNHEY and CDR2 SMNVEV (reference sequence). V lost 7 bases and J lost 0, with 14 bases in between.

This clonotype was counted a few times. The V gene is TRBV20-1, the J gene TRBJ2-7; 7 bases agree with TRBD1. This CDR3 region has 16 residues. The germline CDR1 and CDR2 sequences are DFQATT and SNEGSKA (reference sequence). Losses at the gene ends were 6 bases for V and 1 base for J; bases not matched to a gene: 15. The CDR3 protein is CSANVKGQPLSYEQYF. The CDR3 nucleotides are TGCAGTGCCAACGTAAAGGGACAGCCCTTGTCCTACGAGCAGTACTTC.

This chain links TRBV28 with TRBJ2-2; 8 nucleotides match TRBD1. Unmatched junction bases numbered 13, after V lost 2 bases and J lost 5 bases. Germline lookup yields CDR1 MDHEN and CDR2 SYDVKM. This CDR3 has 18 amino acids. The DNA of the CDR3 is TGTGCCAGCAGTTTAAGACAGGGGAGGATGGGTAGTACCGGGGAGCTGTTTTTT. It translates to CASSLRQGRMGSTGELFF.